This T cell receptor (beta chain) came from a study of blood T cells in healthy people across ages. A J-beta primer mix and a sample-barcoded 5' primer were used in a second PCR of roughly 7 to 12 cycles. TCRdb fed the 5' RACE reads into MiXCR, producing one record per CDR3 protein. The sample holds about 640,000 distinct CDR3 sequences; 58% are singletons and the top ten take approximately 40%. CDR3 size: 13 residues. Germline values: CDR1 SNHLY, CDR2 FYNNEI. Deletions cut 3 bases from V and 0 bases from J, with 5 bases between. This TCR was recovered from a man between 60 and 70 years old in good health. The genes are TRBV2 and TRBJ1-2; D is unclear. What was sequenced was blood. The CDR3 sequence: CASSDEANYGYTF. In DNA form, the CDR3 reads TGTGCCAGCAGTGATGAAGCTAACTATGGCTACACCTTC.